A selection of T cell receptor beta chains follows, all from one sample in a study of response to subunit inactivated influenza vaccine. Using its own MiXCR run on the RT-PCR reads, TCRdb lists one record per CDR3 protein. Of 150,000 to 200,000 distinct CDR3 sequences in the sample, approximately 12% were seen once. These data were also filed under a second study, of T cells expressing NK-cell markers.

Sequencing used CD8+ T cells sorted from PBMCs, obtained roughly 13 days after vaccination. The receptors here all came from a man in his forties or fifties who received an inactivated influenza vaccine. The CDR3 runs from the conserved cysteine through the conserved F or W. A D gene is named only where the DNA matches it firmly. Clone size appears in some rows only: once, few, many, or a class for an expanded clone.

clone size: .
V gene: TRBV24-1
D gene: TRBD1
J gene: TRBJ2-4
CDR3 protein: CATSGQGPRNIQYF
CDR3 DNA: TGTGCCACCAGTGGACAGGGGCCTAGGAACATTCAGTACTTC

clone size: few
V gene: TRBV6-5
D gene: .
J gene: TRBJ2-7
CDR3 protein: CASSYSIQGSYEQYF
CDR3 DNA: TGTGCCAGCAGTTACTCGATTCAGGGTTCCTACGAGCAGTACTTC

clone size: few
V gene: TRBV5-8
D gene: .
J gene: TRBJ2-7
CDR3 protein: CASSYPLGAHSYEQYF
CDR3 DNA: TGTGCCAGCAGCTACCCCCTAGGGGCGCACTCCTACGAGCAGTACTTC

clone size: few
V gene: TRBV7-6
D gene: TRBD2
J gene: TRBJ2-2
CDR3 protein: CASSSPGLAAPGELFF
CDR3 DNA: TGTGCCAGCAGCTCTCCGGGACTAGCGGCCCCGGGGGAGCTGTTTTTT

clone size: few
V gene: TRBV21-1
D gene: .
J gene: TRBJ1-1
CDR3 protein: CASSTGDSLNTEAFF
CDR3 DNA: TGTGCCAGCAGCACAGGGGACAGTTTGAACACTGAAGCTTTCTTT

clone size: few
V gene: TRBV12-3/TRBV12-4
D gene: TRBD2
J gene: TRBJ2-5
CDR3 protein: CASSPRFSGETQYF
CDR3 DNA: TGTGCCAGCAGTCCGCGGTTTAGCGGGGAGACCCAGTACTTC

clone size: few
V gene: TRBV15
D gene: TRBD1
J gene: TRBJ2-2
CDR3 protein: CATSGSRTGANTGELFF
CDR3 DNA: TGTGCCACCAGCGGATCAAGGACAGGGGCTAACACCGGGGAGCTGTTTTTT

clone size: many
V gene: TRBV6-2/TRBV6-3
D gene: .
J gene: TRBJ1-2
CDR3 protein: CAAVSGYGYTF
CDR3 DNA: TGTGCCGCGGTCTCGGGCTATGGCTACACCTTC

clone size: .
V gene: TRBV9
D gene: TRBD1
J gene: TRBJ1-1
CDR3 protein: CASSLSGTGTEAFF
CDR3 DNA: TGTGCCAGCAGCCTGTCCGGGACAGGCACTGAAGCTTTCTTT

clone size: few
V gene: TRBV18
D gene: .
J gene: TRBJ2-5
CDR3 protein: CASTYTGQETQYF
CDR3 DNA: TGTGCCAGCACCTATACAGGACAGGAGACCCAGTACTTC

clone size: few
V gene: TRBV9
D gene: .
J gene: TRBJ2-2
CDR3 protein: CASSAGVNTGELFF
CDR3 DNA: TGTGCCAGCAGCGCAGGGGTGAACACCGGGGAGCTGTTTTTT

clone size: .
V gene: TRBV12-5
D gene: .
J gene: TRBJ2-5
CDR3 protein: CASGLFLSKGAETQYF
CDR3 DNA: TGTGCTAGTGGTTTGTTTCTCAGTAAAGGGGCAGAGACCCAGTACTTC

clone size: few
V gene: TRBV15
D gene: .
J gene: TRBJ1-5
CDR3 protein: CATRGGNQPQHF
CDR3 DNA: TGTGCCACCAGGGGCGGGAATCAGCCCCAGCATTTT

clone size: .
V gene: TRBV6-2/TRBV6-3
D gene: .
J gene: TRBJ2-1
CDR3 protein: CASRGMIDEQFF
CDR3 DNA: TGTGCCAGCAGGGGAATGATCGATGAGCAGTTCTTC

clone size: few
V gene: TRBV7-2
D gene: TRBD2
J gene: TRBJ2-1
CDR3 protein: CASSITSGSVNEQFF
CDR3 DNA: TGTGCCAGCAGCATTACTAGCGGGAGTGTCAATGAGCAGTTCTTC